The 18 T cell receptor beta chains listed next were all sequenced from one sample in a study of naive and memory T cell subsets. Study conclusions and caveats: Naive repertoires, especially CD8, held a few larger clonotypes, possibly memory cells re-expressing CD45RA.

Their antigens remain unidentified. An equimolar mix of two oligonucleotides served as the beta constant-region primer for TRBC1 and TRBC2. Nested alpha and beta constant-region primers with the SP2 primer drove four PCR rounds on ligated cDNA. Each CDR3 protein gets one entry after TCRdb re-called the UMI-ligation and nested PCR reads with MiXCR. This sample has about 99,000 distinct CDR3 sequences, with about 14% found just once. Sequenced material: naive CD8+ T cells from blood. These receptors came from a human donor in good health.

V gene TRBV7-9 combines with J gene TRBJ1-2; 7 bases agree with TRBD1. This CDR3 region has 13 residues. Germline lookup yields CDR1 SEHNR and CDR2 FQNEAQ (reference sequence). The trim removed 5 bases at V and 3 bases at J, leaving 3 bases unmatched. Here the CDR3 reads CASSPGTDYGYTF. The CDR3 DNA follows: TGTGCCAGCAGCCCGGGGACAGACTATGGCTACACCTTC.

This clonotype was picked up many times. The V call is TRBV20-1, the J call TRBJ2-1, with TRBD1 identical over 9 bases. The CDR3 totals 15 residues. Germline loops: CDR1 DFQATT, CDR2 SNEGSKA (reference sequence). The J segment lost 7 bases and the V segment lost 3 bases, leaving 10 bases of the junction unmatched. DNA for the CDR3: TGCAGTGCTAGCAGCCGGGACAGGGCCGTGAATGAGCAGTTCTTC. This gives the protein CSASSRDRAVNEQFF.

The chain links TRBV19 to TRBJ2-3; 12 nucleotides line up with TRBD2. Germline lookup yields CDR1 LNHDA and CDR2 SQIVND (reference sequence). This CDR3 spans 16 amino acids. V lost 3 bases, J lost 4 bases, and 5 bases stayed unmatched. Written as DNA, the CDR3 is TGTGCCAGTAGTATCGGGGCTAGCGGGAGGGCAGATACGCAGTATTTT. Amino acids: CASSIGASGRADTQYF.

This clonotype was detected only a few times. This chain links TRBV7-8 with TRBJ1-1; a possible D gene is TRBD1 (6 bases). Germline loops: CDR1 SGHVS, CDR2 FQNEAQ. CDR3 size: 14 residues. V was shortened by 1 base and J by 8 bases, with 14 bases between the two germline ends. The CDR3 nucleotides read TGTGCCAGCAGCTTAGACCCCGCAGGGGAGGAAGCTTTCTTT. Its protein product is CASSLDPAGEEAFF.

The CDR3 coding sequence is TGTGCCATCGGTCATATGAACACTGAAGCTTTCTTT. Translated: CAIGHMNTEAFF. The chain uses TRBV10-3 and TRBJ1-1; D remains ambiguous. CDR1 ENHRY and CDR2 SYGVKD come from the germline V gene. The CDR3 consists of 12 residues. Trimming pared 8 bases from V and 0 bases from J, leaving 7 bases between.

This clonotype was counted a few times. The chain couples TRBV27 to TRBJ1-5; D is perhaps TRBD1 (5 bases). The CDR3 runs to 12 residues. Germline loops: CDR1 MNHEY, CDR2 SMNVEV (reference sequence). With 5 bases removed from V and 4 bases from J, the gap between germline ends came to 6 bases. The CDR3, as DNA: TGTGCCAGCAGTAACAGGAATCAGCCCCAGCATTTT. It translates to CASSNRNQPQHF.

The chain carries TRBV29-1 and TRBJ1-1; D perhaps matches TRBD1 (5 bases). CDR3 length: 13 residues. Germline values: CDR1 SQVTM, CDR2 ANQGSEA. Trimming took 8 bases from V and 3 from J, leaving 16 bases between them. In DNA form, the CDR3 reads TGCAGCCTCCGGGGCGGGCCTTACACTGAAGCTTTCTTT. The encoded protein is CSLRGGPYTEAFF.

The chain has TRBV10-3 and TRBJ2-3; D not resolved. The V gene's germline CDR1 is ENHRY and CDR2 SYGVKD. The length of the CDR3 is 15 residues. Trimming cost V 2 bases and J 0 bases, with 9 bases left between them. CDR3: CAISEPLVSTDTQYF. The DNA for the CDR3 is TGTGCCATCAGTGAGCCCTTAGTCAGCACAGATACGCAGTATTTT.

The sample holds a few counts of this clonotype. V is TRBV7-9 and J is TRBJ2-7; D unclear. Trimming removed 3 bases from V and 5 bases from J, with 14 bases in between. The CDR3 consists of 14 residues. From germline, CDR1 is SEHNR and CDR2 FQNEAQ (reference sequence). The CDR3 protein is CASSLDLVSDEQYF. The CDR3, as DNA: TGTGCCAGCAGCTTGGACCTGGTCTCAGACGAGCAGTACTTC.

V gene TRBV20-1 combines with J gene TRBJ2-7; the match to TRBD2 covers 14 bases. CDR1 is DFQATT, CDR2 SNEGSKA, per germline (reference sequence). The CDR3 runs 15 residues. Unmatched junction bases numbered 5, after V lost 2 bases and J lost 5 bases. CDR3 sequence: CSARRLAGGFDEQYF. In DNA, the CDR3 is TGCAGTGCTAGAAGACTAGCGGGGGGGTTCGACGAGCAGTACTTC.

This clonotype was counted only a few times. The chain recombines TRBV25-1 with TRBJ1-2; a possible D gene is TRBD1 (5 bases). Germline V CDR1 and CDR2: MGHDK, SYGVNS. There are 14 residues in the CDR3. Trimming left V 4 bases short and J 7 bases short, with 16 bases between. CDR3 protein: CASSASGTPIGYTF. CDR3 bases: TGTGCCAGCAGTGCCTCCGGGACCCCCATTGGCTACACCTTC.

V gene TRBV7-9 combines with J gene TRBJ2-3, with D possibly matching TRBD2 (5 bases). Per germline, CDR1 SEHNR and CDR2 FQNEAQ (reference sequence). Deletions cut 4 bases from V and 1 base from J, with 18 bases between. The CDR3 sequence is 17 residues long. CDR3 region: CASSSPSASSGTDTQYF. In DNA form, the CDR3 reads TGTGCCAGCAGCTCCCCCAGTGCTAGCTCAGGCACAGATACGCAGTATTTT.

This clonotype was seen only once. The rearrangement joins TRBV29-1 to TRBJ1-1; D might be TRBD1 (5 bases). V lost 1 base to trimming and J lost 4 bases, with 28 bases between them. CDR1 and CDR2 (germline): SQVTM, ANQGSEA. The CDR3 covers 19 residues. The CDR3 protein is CSVEVLGRGREGGGTEAFF. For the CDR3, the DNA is TGCAGCGTTGAAGTCCTGGGACGGGGGAGGGAAGGTGGAGGCACTGAAGCTTTCTTT.

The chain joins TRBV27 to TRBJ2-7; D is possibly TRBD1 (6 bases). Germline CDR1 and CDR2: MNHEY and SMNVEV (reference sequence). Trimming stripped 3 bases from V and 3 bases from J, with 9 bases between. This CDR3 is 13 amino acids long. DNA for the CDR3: TGTGCCAGCAGTTTTGGACAGAACTACGAGCAGTACTTC. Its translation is CASSFGQNYEQYF.

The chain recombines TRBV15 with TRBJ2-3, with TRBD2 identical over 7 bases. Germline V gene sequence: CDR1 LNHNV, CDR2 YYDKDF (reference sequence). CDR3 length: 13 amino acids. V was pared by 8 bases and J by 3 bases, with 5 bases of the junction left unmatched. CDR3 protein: CATGRDGTDTQYF. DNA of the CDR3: TGTGCCACCGGGAGGGACGGAACAGATACGCAGTATTTT.

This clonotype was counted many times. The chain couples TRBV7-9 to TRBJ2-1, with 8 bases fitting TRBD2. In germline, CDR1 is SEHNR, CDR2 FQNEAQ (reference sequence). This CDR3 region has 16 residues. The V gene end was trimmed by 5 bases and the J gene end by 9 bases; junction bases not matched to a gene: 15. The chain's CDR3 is CASSPGKVAGNGEQFF. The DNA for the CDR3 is TGTGCCAGCAGCCCGGGGAAGGTAGCGGGGAACGGTGAGCAGTTCTTC.

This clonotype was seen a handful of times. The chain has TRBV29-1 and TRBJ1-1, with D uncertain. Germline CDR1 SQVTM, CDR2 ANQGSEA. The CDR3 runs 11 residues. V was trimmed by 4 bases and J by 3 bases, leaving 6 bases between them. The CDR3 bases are TGCAGCGTTGTTCAGTACACTGAAGCTTTCTTT. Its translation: CSVVQYTEAFF.

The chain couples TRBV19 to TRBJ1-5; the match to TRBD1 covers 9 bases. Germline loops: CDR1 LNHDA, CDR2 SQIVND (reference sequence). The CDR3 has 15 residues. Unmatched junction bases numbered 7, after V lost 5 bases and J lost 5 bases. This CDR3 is CASSDTGGNYQPQHF. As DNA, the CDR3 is TGTGCCAGTAGTGATACAGGGGGCAATTATCAGCCCCAGCATTTT.